This T cell receptor beta chain was profiled in a study of cytomegalovirus exposure and HLA in healthy donors. General study findings and limits: The likely explanation for a cluster of highly shared sequence variants was sequencing artifact.

Of note for this clone: Its target is not known.

Germline trimming cut 5 bases from V and 5 bases from J; bases unmatched to any gene: 8. Germline lookup yields CDR1 SQVTM and CDR2 ANQGSEA. The CDR3 runs to 15 residues. Primers included in the PCR were 60 Vbeta and 13 Jbeta primers. The table came from immunoSEQ multiplex PCR; TCRdb's copy has only in-frame clones and leaves some out. Here the sample spans some 210,000 clones, about 78% being singletons. The TCR was taken from a male donor in good health and CMV-seronegative. The chain couples TRBV29-1 to TRBJ2-2; 10 bases agree with TRBD2. The specimen was PBMCs. CDR3 DNA sequence: TGCAGCGTTTCCTCAGCGGGGGGGGGTACCGGGGAGCTGTTTTTT. It is translated as CSVSSAGGGTGELFF.